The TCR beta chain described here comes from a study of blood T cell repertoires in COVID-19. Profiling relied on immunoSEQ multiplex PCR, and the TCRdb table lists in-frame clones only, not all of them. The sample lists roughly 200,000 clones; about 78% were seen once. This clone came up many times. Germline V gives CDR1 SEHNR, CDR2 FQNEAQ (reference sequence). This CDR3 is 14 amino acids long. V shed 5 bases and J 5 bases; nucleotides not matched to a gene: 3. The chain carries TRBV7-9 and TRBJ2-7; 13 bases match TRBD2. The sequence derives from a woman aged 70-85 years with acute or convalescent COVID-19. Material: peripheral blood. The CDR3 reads CASSGGLAGDEQYF. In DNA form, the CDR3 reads TGTGCCAGCAGCGGAGGACTAGCGGGAGACGAGCAGTACTTC.